This record looks at one T cell receptor beta chain sequence and its context. These data come from a study of T-cell reconstitution after alpha-beta-depleted transplantation in children. Construction of the TCRbeta library involved unique molecular identifiers. TCRdb ran MiXCR on the PCR reads and lists one entry per CDR3 protein. This repertoire shows some 500,000 distinct CDR3 sequences, roughly 18% found once; its top ten account for around 3.3%. The CDR3 consists of 16 residues. Germline V gene lookup returns CDR1 SGHAT and CDR2 FQNNGV. Trimming removed 3 bases from V and 3 bases from J; junction bases left unmatched: 6.

The chain has TRBV11-2 and TRBJ2-1, with 9 positions matching TRBD1. The source material was PBMCs from the stem cell graft donor, sampled from the stem cell graft. The source of this sequence is a human donor who donated a stem cell graft to a child with acute lymphoblastic leukemia. The CDR3 nucleotides are TGTGCCAGCAGCTTTTCCGGGACAGGGCTCTACAATGAGCAGTTCTTC. It yields the protein CASSFSGTGLYNEQFF.